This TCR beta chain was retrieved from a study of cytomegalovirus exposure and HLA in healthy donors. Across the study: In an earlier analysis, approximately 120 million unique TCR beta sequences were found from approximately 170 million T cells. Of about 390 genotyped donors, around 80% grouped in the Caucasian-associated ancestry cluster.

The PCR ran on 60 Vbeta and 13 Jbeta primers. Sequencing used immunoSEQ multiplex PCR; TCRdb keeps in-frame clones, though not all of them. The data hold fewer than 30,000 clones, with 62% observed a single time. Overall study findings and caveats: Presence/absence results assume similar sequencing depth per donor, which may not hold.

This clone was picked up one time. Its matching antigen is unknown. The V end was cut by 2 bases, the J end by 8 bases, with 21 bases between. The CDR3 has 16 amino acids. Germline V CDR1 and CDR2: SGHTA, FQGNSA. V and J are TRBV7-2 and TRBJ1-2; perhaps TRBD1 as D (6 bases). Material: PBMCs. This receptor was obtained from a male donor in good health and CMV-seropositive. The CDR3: CASSLILGATRQGYTF. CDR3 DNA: TGTGCCAGCAGCTTAATCTTGGGGGCGACCCGCCAGGGCTACACCTTC.